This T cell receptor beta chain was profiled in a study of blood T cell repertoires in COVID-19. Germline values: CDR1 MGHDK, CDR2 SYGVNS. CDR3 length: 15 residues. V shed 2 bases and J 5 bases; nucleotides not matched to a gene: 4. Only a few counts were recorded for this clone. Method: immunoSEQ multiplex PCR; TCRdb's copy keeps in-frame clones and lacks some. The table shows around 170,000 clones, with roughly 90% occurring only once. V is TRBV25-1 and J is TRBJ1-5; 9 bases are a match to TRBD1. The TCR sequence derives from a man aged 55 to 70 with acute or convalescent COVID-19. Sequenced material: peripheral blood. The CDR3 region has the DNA TGTGCCAGCAGTGAAAGGGGACAGGGCGATCAGCCCCAGCATTTT. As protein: CASSERGQGDQPQHF.